A single sample is the source of the 9 T cell receptor beta chains below, sequenced in a study of blood T cell repertoires in COVID-19. Repertoires were generated with immunoSEQ multiplex PCR, while TCRdb's copy carries only in-frame clones and drops some. The sample contains some 300,000 clones, around 91% of which appear only once. The sequencing input was peripheral blood. The receptor set was obtained from a woman aged 40 to 50 with COVID-19, enrolled during active disease.

The gene calls are TRBV7-2 and TRBJ2-7, with 11 positions matching TRBD1. This CDR3 has 14 residues. Germline V lookup: CDR1 SGHTA, CDR2 FQGNSA. The V segment lost 5 bases and the J segment 3 bases; nucleotides outside the gene matches: 3. CDR3 DNA: TGTGCCAGCAGCCACGGGACAGGGGGCTACGAGCAGTACTTC. It translates to CASSHGTGGYEQYF.

This rearrangement joins TRBV6-2 or TRBV6-3 to TRBJ1-5, with D perhaps TRBD1 (5 bases). The CDR3 has 13 amino acids. The V end lost 4 bases, the J end lost 6 bases, and 10 bases lay between the germline ends. Germline V gives CDR1 MNHEY, CDR2 SVGEGT. CDR3 in DNA: TGTGCCAGCAGTTTCAGGGAACTTCAGCCCCAGCATTTT. Translating it yields CASSFRELQPQHF.

The chain recombines TRBV5-4 with TRBJ2-1; D perhaps matches TRBD1 (6 bases). The CDR3 spans 12 residues. The germline V and J ends were trimmed by 4 bases and 10 bases, with 12 bases remaining between them. The germline V gene has CDR1 SGHNT and CDR2 YYREEE (reference sequence). The DNA for the CDR3 is TGTGCCAGCAGCCGGGACACGGACGAGCAGTTCTTC. Translation: CASSRDTDEQFF.

This rearrangement joins TRBV4-2 to TRBJ2-2, with 7 bases lining up with TRBD1. The CDR3 runs 19 residues. Per the germline V gene, CDR1 is LGHNA and CDR2 is YNFKEQ. V dropped 2 bases and J dropped 4; count of bases not matched to a gene: 16. CDR3 region: CASSQIKGALLLSTGELFF. The CDR3 nucleotides are TGTGCCAGCAGCCAAATCAAGGGGGCGCTTTTATTGAGCACCGGGGAGCTGTTTTTT.

The chain recombines TRBV18 with TRBJ2-2, with D possibly being TRBD1 (6 bases). Germline V gene data show CDR1 as KGHSH and CDR2 as LQKENI. The V end lost 5 bases, the J end lost 5 bases, and 15 bases lay between the germline ends. The CDR3 covers 15 residues. The CDR3 region is CASSISRGNTGELFF. The CDR3 DNA reads TGTGCCAGCTCAATCTCCAGGGGAAATACCGGGGAGCTGTTTTTT.

CDR3 protein: CASSEGQGSAAFF. The CDR3, as DNA: TGTGCCAGCAGTGAGGGACAGGGGAGCGCAGCTTTCTTT. The genes are TRBV2 and TRBJ1-1, with 10 positions matching TRBD1. This CDR3 has 13 amino acids. Germline CDR1 SNHLY, CDR2 FYNNEI. The junction had 5 bases not matched to a gene; V was cut back by 3 bases and J by 10 bases.

This chain connects TRBV6-2 or TRBV6-3 to TRBJ1-2; the match to TRBD1 covers 7 bases. V was clipped by 2 bases and J by 6 bases; unmatched bases: 6. Germline V CDR1 and CDR2: MNHEY, SVGEGT. This CDR3 comprises 14 residues. CDR3 in DNA: TGTGCCAGCAGTTACCAGGGACAGCGGAATGGCTACACCTTC. Protein sequence: CASSYQGQRNGYTF.

The chain has TRBV7-2 and TRBJ2-7; D possibly corresponds to TRBD1 (7 bases). The CDR3 totals 13 residues. V lost 11 bases and J lost 2, with 16 bases in between. CDR1 and CDR2 from the germline V gene are SGHTA and FQGNSA. The CDR3 protein is CASQSRGAYEQYF. CDR3 coding DNA: TGTGCCTCCCAGAGCAGGGGGGCCTACGAGCAGTACTTC. The variable domain in full, with the rest retrieved from reference TRBV7-2 and TRBJ2-7, is GAGVSQSPSNKVTEKGKDVELRCDPISGHTALYWYRQSLGQGLEFLIYFQGNSAPDKSGLPSDRFSAERTGGSVSTLTIQRTQQEDSAVYLCASQSRGAYEQYFGPGTRLTVT.

This clone has just one count. The chain has TRBV4-1 and TRBJ1-6; 9 bases match TRBD1. Trimming cost V 5 bases and J 5 bases; bases outside gene matches: 4. This CDR3 contains 15 residues. Germline V gene lookup returns CDR1 MGHRA and CDR2 YSYEKL. The CDR3 reads CASSYGQGNNSPLHF. The CDR3 nucleotides read TGCGCCAGCAGCTACGGACAGGGGAATAATTCACCCCTCCACTTT.